The 26 T cell receptor beta chains presented below share a single source sample, sequenced in a study of T cells in localized non-small cell lung cancer. Sequencing used immunoSEQ multiplex PCR; TCRdb keeps in-frame clones, though not all of them. The data contain tens of thousands of clones, approximately 87% of them singletons. The source was peripheral blood, collected before any cancer treatment. These receptors were collected from a woman between 35 and 70 years old with stage I lung adenocarcinoma.

The rearrangement joins TRBV5-4 to TRBJ2-7; unclear D gene. The CDR3 runs to 13 residues. Germline V CDR1 and CDR2: SGHNT, YYREEE (reference sequence). V was shortened by 4 bases and J by 3 bases, with 11 bases between the two germline ends. The CDR3 nucleotides are TGTGCCAGCAGCCAAGAACTGAACTACGAGCAGTACTTC. This translates into CASSQELNYEQYF. The entire variable domain, with the rest obtained from reference TRBV5-4 and TRBJ2-7, is as follows: ETGVTQSPTHLIKTRGQQVTLRCSSQSGHNTVSWYQQALGQGPQFIFQYYREEENGRGNFPPRFSGLQFPNYSSELNVNALELDDSALYLCASSQELNYEQYFGPGTRLTVT.

This clone was observed a single time. The V and J genes are TRBV7-2 and TRBJ2-6, with 7 bases fitting TRBD1. CDR1 and CDR2 (germline): SGHTA, FQGNSA. V dropped 5 bases and J dropped 0; count of bases not matched to a gene: 7. This CDR3 has 17 residues. The CDR3 loop reads CASSPRDSLSGANVLTF. The DNA for the CDR3 is TGTGCCAGCAGCCCCCGGGACAGCCTCTCTGGGGCCAACGTCCTGACTTTC.

The chain employs TRBV6-1 and TRBJ2-7, with 9 bases aligning to TRBD1. Trimming removed 5 bases from V and 4 bases from J; junction bases left unmatched: 9. CDR3 length: 15 residues. The germline V gene encodes CDR1 MNHNS and CDR2 SASEGT. The CDR3 DNA follows: TGTGCCAGCAGTTCCCCGGGACAGGGAGAATACGAGCAGTACTTC. Protein product: CASSSPGQGEYEQYF.

CDR3 sequence: CASSFGPLGNTQYF. DNA for the CDR3: TGTGCCAGCAGCTTCGGACCCCTCGGGAATACGCAGTATTTT. This chain uses TRBV13 with TRBJ2-3; D perhaps matches TRBD2 (5 bases). V was cut by 3 bases and J by 7 bases, with 14 bases left in between. CDR1 PRHDT and CDR2 FYEKMQ come from the germline V gene (reference sequence). This CDR3 is built from 14 residues.

This chain uses TRBV7-3 with TRBJ1-1; no clear D. V dropped 3 bases and J dropped 4 bases, with 9 bases sitting between them. The CDR3 is 13 amino acids. From germline, CDR1 is SGHTA and CDR2 FQGTGA. The CDR3 nucleotides are TGTGCCAGCAGCTTCCAGGAGGGCACTGAAGCTTTCTTT. Encoded protein: CASSFQEGTEAFF.

The chain links TRBV30 to TRBJ2-7; 8 bases fit TRBD1. After removal of 5 bases from V and 8 bases from J, the junction contained 20 bases not matched to a gene. Germline loops: CDR1 GTSNPN, CDR2 SVGIG (reference sequence). The CDR3 spans 16 residues. The CDR3 loop reads CAWVGSPGQGPSQQYF. In DNA form, the CDR3 reads TGTGCCTGGGTTGGGTCTCCCGGACAGGGCCCCTCCCAGCAGTACTTC.

The V call is TRBV7-9, the J call TRBJ2-3; TRBD2 agrees at 7 bases. The CDR3 loop spans 14 amino acids. Germline V CDR1 and CDR2: SEHNR, FQNEAQ (reference sequence). V gave up 4 bases and J gave up 5 bases; unmatched junction bases: 6. The CDR3 reads CASSYLREVDTQYF. In DNA, the CDR3 is TGTGCCAGCAGCTACCTCCGGGAGGTAGATACGCAGTATTTT. Filled out from reference TRBV7-9 and TRBJ2-3, the complete variable domain reads DTGVSQNPRHKITKRGQNVTFRCDPISEHNRLYWYRQTLGQGPEFLTYFQNEAQLEKSRLLSDRFSAERPKGSFSTLEIQRTEQGDSAMYLCASSYLREVDTQYFGPGTRLTVL.

The chain couples TRBV7-2 to TRBJ2-7; D unclear. The CDR3 is 14 residues long. Germline V gene sequence: CDR1 SGHTA, CDR2 FQGNSA. The V end lost 3 bases, the J end lost 0 bases, and 9 bases lay between the germline ends. The CDR3 loop is CASSFSPSSYEQYF. The CDR3 region has the DNA TGTGCCAGCAGCTTTTCACCGAGCTCCTACGAGCAGTACTTC.

The sample holds one count of this clone. V gene TRBV18 combines with J gene TRBJ1-5; TRBD1 might be the D (6 bases). Germline assignment: CDR1 KGHSH and CDR2 LQKENI. V was shortened by 3 bases and J by 5 bases, with 14 bases between the two germline ends. CDR3 size: 15 residues. The CDR3 coding sequence is TGTGCCAGCTCACCCACAGGGAGCTTAGATCAGCCCCAGCATTTT. Translating it yields CASSPTGSLDQPQHF. The variable domain in full, with the rest retrieved from reference TRBV18 and TRBJ1-5, is NAGVMQNPRHLVRRRGQEARLRCSPMKGHSHVYWYRQLPEEGLKFMVYLQKENIIDESGMPKERFSAEFPKEGPSILRIQQVVRGDSAAYFCASSPTGSLDQPQHFGDGTRLSIL.

This clone was picked up one time. This chain connects TRBV18 to TRBJ2-1; perhaps D is TRBD1 or TRBD2 (5 bases each). Germline-derived CDR1 and CDR2 are KGHSH and LQKENI. This CDR3 contains 14 residues. Between the trimmed V and J ends, which lost 5 bases and 5 bases, there was a span of 13 bases. The chain's CDR3 is CASSGPGRDNEQFF. Written as DNA, the CDR3 is TGTGCCAGCTCAGGACCGGGACGCGACAATGAGCAGTTCTTC.

This chain links TRBV29-1 with TRBJ1-1; D gene unclear. CDR3 length: 14 amino acids. V was trimmed by 6 bases and J by 3 bases, leaving 17 bases between them. Germline CDR1 SQVTM, CDR2 ANQGSEA. CDR3 in amino acids: CSVTLTKRDTEAFF. In DNA, the CDR3 is TGCAGCGTCACCCTAACTAAGAGGGACACTGAAGCTTTCTTT.

J is TRBJ2-5 and V is TRBV4-3; TRBD1 matches 7 bases. With 4 bases clipped from V and 4 bases from J, the junction kept 3 bases outside the gene matches. Germline CDR1 reads LGHNA; CDR2 reads YSLEER. CDR3 length equals 13 residues. The CDR3 reads CASSRSGGETQYF. DNA of the CDR3: TGCGCCAGCAGCCGGTCAGGGGGAGAGACCCAGTACTTC.

The chain uses TRBV6-5 and TRBJ2-1, with D maybe TRBD2 (5 bases). V gave up 7 bases and J gave up 5 bases, with 12 bases separating them. Germline loops: CDR1 MNHEY, CDR2 SVGAGI. The length of the CDR3 is 13 residues. This CDR3 is CASIGGNNNEQFF. For the CDR3, the DNA is TGTGCCAGCATCGGAGGAAACAACAATGAGCAGTTCTTC.

The chain combines TRBV27 with TRBJ2-1, with D maybe TRBD1 (6 bases). Germline V gene sequence: CDR1 MNHEY, CDR2 SMNVEV (reference sequence). Trimming left V 8 bases short and J 6 bases short, with 20 bases between. This CDR3 contains 15 residues. As DNA, the CDR3 is TGTGCCAGCGATAATTTGGGGGCGCATGGCAATGAGCAGTTCTTC. Residues: CASDNLGAHGNEQFF.

The chain couples TRBV4-3 to TRBJ2-5, with TRBD2 matching over 9 bases. Germline CDR1 reads LGHNA; CDR2 reads YSLEER. There are 20 residues in the CDR3. V shed 0 bases and J 4 bases; nucleotides not matched to a gene: 18. The CDR3: CASSQDLLAGGPWEGETQYF. CDR3 nucleotide sequence: TGCGCCAGCAGCCAAGATTTACTGGCGGGAGGGCCTTGGGAGGGAGAGACCCAGTACTTC.

This clone occurred once. This chain connects TRBV19 to TRBJ1-5; 8 positions match TRBD1. The CDR3 contains 14 residues. Trimming removed 10 bases from V and 1 base from J; junction bases left unmatched: 6. In germline, CDR1 is LNHDA, CDR2 SQIVND (reference sequence). The CDR3: CATWTGRSNQPQHF. DNA of the CDR3: TGTGCCACATGGACAGGGAGGAGCAATCAGCCCCAGCATTTT. The whole variable domain, remainder taken from reference TRBV19 and TRBJ1-5, is DGGITQSPKYLFRKEGQNVTLSCEQNLNHDAMYWYRQDPGQGLRLIYYSQIVNDFQKGDIAEGYSVSREKKESFPLTVTSAQKNPTAFYLCATWTGRSNQPQHFGDGTRLSIL.

J is TRBJ1-1 and V is TRBV7-9, with D unresolved. The length of the CDR3 is 16 residues. The germline V gene has CDR1 SEHNR and CDR2 FQNEAQ (reference sequence). Trimming pared 5 bases from V and 11 bases from J, leaving 27 bases between. The CDR3 DNA sequence: TGTGCCAGCAGCCCGCAAACCACGAAAACCCCGCGGGAGGCTTTCTTT. Its protein is CASSPQTTKTPREAFF.

This clone was recorded once. The gene calls are TRBV6-1 and TRBJ2-3; 7 positions agree with TRBD1. The CDR3 has 13 residues. CDR1 and CDR2 from the germline V gene are MNHNS and SASEGT. J was trimmed by 6 bases and V by 0 bases; bases with no gene match: 0. CDR3 in DNA: TGTGCCAGCAGTGAAGCGACAGGGGATACGCAGTATTTT. Amino acids: CASSEATGDTQYF.

The V and J genes are TRBV27 and TRBJ2-7; 8 positions match TRBD2. The ends lost 3 bases at V and 2 bases at J; junction bases unmatched: 3. Per the germline V gene, CDR1 is MNHEY and CDR2 is SMNVEV (reference sequence). CDR3 size: 14 residues. CDR3 sequence: CASSLAGGPYEQYF. The CDR3 nucleotides are TGTGCCAGCAGTTTGGCGGGGGGACCCTACGAGCAGTACTTC.

This chain links TRBV27 with TRBJ1-5, with TRBD1 identical over 10 bases. There are 14 residues in the CDR3. The V gene end was trimmed by 6 bases and the J gene end by 6 bases; junction bases not matched to a gene: 5. In germline, CDR1 is MNHEY, CDR2 SMNVEV (reference sequence). In DNA, the CDR3 is TGTGCCAGCAGCTCGGGACAGGGGTTTCAGCCCCAGCATTTT. Translating it yields CASSSGQGFQPQHF.

About this clone: This specimen includes other DNA sequences encoding the same CDR3. This chain joins TRBV6-1 and TRBJ2-5; tentative D call: TRBD2 (6 bases). Germline V gene sequence: CDR1 MNHNS, CDR2 SASEGT. V was shortened by 3 bases and J by 4 bases, with 12 bases between the two germline ends. CDR3 length equals 14 residues. CDR3: CASSEARRGETQYF. CDR3 bases: TGTGCCAGCAGTGAGGCGAGGCGGGGAGAGACCCAGTACTTC.

This rearrangement joins TRBV18 to TRBJ2-6; possible D gene TRBD2, 6 bases. V was cut by 2 bases and J by 2 bases, with 19 bases left in between. Germline V gene lookup returns CDR1 KGHSH and CDR2 LQKENI. There are 19 residues in the CDR3. The CDR3 loop is CASSPILARNLTGANVLTF. The CDR3 DNA reads TGTGCCAGCTCACCAATACTAGCAAGGAATCTCACTGGGGCCAACGTCCTGACTTTC.

This sequence joins TRBV10-3 and TRBJ1-2, with a weak D call TRBD1 (5 bases). The germline V gene has CDR1 ENHRY and CDR2 SYGVKD. There are 16 residues in the CDR3. The V and J ends lost 2 bases and 8 bases respectively, with 21 bases between them. The CDR3 DNA reads TGTGCCATCAGTGAGAAGTTAGGGGATCCAACGTCGGGCTACACCTTC. Translated, it gives CAISEKLGDPTSGYTF.

This clone was found once. CDR3 amino acids: CASSIVPRWGRAVDTQYF. The CDR3 bases are TGTGCCAGTAGTATAGTGCCCAGATGGGGGAGGGCCGTGGATACGCAGTATTTT. The chain links TRBV19 to TRBJ2-3, with TRBD2 identical over 7 bases. The CDR3 sequence is 18 residues long. CDR1 and CDR2 (germline): LNHDA, SQIVND (reference sequence). The trim removed 1 base at V and 6 bases at J, leaving 16 bases unmatched.

This clone has only a few counts. The rearrangement uses TRBV18 and TRBJ1-1, with D possibly matching TRBD1 (6 bases). Germline V gene lookup returns CDR1 KGHSH and CDR2 LQKENI. Trimming took off 3 bases at V and 5 bases at J, with 16 bases between the two ends. This CDR3 contains 15 residues. In nucleotides, the CDR3 is TGTGCCAGCTCACCTTCGGGACACCCGAGGACTGAAGCTTTCTTT. This encodes CASSPSGHPRTEAFF.

This CDR3 reads CASRWPGQGYGYTF. The CDR3 nucleotides read TGTGCCAGCAGGTGGCCGGGACAGGGCTATGGCTACACCTTC. This chain connects TRBV5-8 to TRBJ1-2; 9 nucleotides agree with TRBD1. This CDR3 has 14 amino acids. With 5 bases clipped from V and 4 bases from J, the junction kept 6 bases outside the gene matches. Germline CDR1 and CDR2: SGHTS and YDEGEE. Variable domain in full (rest from reference TRBV5-8 and TRBJ1-2): EAGVTQSPTHLIKTRGQQATLRCSPISGHTSVYWYQQALGLGLQFLLWYDEGEERNRGNFPPRFSGRQFPNYSSELNVNALELEDSALYLCASRWPGQGYGYTFGSGTRLTVV.